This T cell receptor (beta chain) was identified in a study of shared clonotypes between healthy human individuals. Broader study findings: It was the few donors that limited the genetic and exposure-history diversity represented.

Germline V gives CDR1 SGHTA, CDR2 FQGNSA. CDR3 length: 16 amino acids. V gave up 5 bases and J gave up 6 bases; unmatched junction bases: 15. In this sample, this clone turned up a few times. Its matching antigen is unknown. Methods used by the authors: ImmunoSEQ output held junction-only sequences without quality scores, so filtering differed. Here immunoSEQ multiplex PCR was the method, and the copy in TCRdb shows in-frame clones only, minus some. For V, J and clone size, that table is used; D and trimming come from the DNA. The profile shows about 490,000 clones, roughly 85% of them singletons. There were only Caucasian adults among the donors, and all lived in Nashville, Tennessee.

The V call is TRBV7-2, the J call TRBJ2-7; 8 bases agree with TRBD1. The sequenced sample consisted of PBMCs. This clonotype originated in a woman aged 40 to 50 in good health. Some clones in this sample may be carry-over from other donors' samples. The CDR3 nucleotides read TGTGCCAGCAGCCCAGGGGGCGGGAAGAGAGAAGGCGAGCAGTACTTC. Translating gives CASSPGGGKREGEQYF.